This T cell receptor beta chain was sequenced during a study of molecular identifiers for immune sequencing clone quantification. The sample holds a few counts of this clonotype. Its target is unknown. One entry per CDR3 protein results from TCRdb running MiXCR on the PCR reads. The sample holds 350,000 or so distinct CDR3 sequences, about 22% seen once. Findings of the study overall: The study reportedly detected spiked Jurkat TCR RNA from one cell among approximately 1 million naive cells. Same-barcode identical TCR molecules could make highly expanded clones look smaller than they are.

Construction of naive CD8 libraries employed about 19,000 to 1,000,000 sorted cells together with 10%, 30% or 50% RNA. Sorting recovered naive CD8 T cells on a CD8+CD4-CCR7+CD45RA+ profile. The source material was naive CD8+ T cells from blood, with Jurkat cell RNA spiked in. The sample's subset: FACS-sorted CD8+CD4-CCR7+CD45RA+ naive T cells. The origin of this receptor is a human donor in good health. Some libraries in this study had Jurkat cell RNA spiked in.

As DNA, the CDR3 is TGTGCCAGCAGTTGGACAGGGCGAAGCTCCTACGAGCAGTACTTC. Its translation: CASSWTGRSSYEQYF. The rearrangement uses TRBV27 and TRBJ2-7, with 8 bases fitting TRBD1. The CDR3 runs to 15 residues. V lost 4 bases and J lost 0; bases outside the gene matches: 5. Germline V gives CDR1 MNHEY, CDR2 SMNVEV (reference sequence).